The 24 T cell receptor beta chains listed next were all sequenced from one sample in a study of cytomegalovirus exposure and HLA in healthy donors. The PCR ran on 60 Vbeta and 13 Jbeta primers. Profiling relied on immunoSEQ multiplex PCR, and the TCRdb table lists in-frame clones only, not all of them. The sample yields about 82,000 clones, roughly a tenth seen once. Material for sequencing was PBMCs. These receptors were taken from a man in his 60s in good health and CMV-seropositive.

The CDR3 here is CSVDLLRQAPHYGYTF. The CDR3 bases are TGCAGCGTTGACCTTCTCCGACAGGCCCCCCACTATGGCTACACCTTC. The chain recombines TRBV29-1 with TRBJ1-2, with a possible D match to TRBD1 (6 bases). The CDR3 extends over 16 amino acids. The germline V gene encodes CDR1 SQVTM and CDR2 ANQGSEA. V was trimmed by 3 bases and J by 3 bases, leaving 20 bases between them. The full variable domain, completed using reference TRBV29-1 and TRBJ1-2, is SAVISQKPSRDICQRGTSLTIQCQVDSQVTMMFWYRQQPGQSLTLIATANQGSEATYESGFVIDKFPISRPNLTFSTLTVSNMSPEDSSIYLCSVDLLRQAPHYGYTFGSGTRLTVV.

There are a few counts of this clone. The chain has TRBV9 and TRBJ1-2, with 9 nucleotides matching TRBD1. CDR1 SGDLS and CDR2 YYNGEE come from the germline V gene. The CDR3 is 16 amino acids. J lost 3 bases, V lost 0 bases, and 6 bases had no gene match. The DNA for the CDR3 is TGTGCCAGCAGCGTAGCTGGGACAGGGTCCCACTATGGCTACACCTTC. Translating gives CASSVAGTGSHYGYTF.

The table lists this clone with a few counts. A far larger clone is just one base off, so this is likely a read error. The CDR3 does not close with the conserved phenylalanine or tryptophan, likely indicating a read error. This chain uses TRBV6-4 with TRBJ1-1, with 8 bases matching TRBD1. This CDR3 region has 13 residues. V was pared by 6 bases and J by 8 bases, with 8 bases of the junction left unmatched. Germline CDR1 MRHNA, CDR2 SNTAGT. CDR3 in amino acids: CASSATGAAEAFL. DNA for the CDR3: TGTGCCAGCAGCGCGACAGGGGCTGCGGAAGCTTTCTTG.

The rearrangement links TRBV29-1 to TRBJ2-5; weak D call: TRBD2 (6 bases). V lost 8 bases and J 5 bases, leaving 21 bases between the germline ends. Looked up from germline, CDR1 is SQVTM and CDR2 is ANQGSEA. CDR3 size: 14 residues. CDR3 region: CSTSPEAAGETQYF. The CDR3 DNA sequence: TGCAGCACCTCCCCCGAGGCCGCGGGGGAGACCCAGTACTTC.

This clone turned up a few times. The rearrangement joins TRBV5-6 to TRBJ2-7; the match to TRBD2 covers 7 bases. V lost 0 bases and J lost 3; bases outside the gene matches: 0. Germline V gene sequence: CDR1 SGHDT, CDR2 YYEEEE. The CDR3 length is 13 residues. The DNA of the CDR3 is TGTGCCAGCAGCTTGGGGGGGGGCTACGAGCAGTACTTC. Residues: CASSLGGGYEQYF.

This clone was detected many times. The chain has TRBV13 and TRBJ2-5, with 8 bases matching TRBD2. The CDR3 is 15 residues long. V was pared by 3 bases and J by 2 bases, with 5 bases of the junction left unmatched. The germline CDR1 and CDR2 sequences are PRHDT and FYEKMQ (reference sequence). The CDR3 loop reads CASSLIAGLQETQYF. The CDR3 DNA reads TGTGCCAGCAGCTTGATAGCGGGGCTACAAGAGACCCAGTACTTC.

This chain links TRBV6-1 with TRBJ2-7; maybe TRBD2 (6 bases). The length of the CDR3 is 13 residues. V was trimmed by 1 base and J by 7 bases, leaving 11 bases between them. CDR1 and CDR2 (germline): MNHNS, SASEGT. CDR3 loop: CASSEDYRGEQYV. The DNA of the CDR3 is TGTGCCAGCAGTGAAGACTACCGGGGGGAGCAGTACGTC.

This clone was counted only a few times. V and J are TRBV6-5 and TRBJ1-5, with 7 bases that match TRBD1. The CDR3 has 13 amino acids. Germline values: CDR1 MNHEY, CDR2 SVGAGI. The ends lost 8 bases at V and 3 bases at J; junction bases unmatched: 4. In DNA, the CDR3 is TGTGCCAGCCGGCAGGGGGTCAATCAGCCCCAGCATTTT. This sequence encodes CASRQGVNQPQHF.

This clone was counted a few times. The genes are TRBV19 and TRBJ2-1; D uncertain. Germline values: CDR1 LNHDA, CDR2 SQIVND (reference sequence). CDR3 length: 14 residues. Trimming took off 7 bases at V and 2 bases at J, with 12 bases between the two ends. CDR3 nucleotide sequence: TGTGCCAGTACGGCGGAGAGGACCTACAATGAGCAGTTCTTC. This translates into CASTAERTYNEQFF.

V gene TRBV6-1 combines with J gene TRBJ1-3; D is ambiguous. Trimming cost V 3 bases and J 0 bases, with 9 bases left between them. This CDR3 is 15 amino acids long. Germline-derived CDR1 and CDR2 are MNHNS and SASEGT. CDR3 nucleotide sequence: TGTGCCAGCAGTGATGGCCGAGGCTCTGGAAACACCATATATTTT. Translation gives CASSDGRGSGNTIYF.

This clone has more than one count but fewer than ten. Here the CDR3 DNA reads TGTGCCAGCGGCTCCAGGGGTATAGAGACCCAGTACTTC. Residues: CASGSRGIETQYF. The chain recombines TRBV25-1 with TRBJ2-5; D is possibly TRBD1 (6 bases). V was clipped by 8 bases and J by 4 bases, with 14 bases between them. The CDR3 covers 13 residues. Looked up from germline, CDR1 is MGHDK and CDR2 is SYGVNS.

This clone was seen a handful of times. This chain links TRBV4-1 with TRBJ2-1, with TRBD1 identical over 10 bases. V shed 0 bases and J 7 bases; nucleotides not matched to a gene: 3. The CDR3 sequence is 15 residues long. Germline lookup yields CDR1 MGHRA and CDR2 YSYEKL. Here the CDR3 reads CASSQEGQGRNEQFF. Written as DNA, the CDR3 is TGCGCCAGCAGCCAAGAGGGACAGGGGAGGAATGAGCAGTTCTTC.

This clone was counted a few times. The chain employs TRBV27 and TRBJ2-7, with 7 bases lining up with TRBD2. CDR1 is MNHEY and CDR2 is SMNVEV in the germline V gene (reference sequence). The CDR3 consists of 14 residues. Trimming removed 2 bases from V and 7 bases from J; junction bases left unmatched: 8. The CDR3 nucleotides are TGTGCCAGCAGTTTACTAGCGGAAGGAGGGGAGCAGTACTTC. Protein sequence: CASSLLAEGGEQYF.

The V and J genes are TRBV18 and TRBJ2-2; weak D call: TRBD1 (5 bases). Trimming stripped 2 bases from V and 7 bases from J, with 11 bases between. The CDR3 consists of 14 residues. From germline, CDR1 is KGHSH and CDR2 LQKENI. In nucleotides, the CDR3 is TGTGCCAGCTCACCAGACAGTAGCATCGGGGAGCTGTTTTTT. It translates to CASSPDSSIGELFF.

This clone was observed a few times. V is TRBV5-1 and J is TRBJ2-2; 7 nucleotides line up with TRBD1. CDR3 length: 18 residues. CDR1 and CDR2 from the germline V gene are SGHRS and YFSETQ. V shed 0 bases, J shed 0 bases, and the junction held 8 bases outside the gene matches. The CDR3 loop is CASSLGLTGTANTGELFF. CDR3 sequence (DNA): TGCGCCAGCAGCTTGGGGCTTACCGGGACAGCGAACACCGGGGAGCTGTTTTTT.

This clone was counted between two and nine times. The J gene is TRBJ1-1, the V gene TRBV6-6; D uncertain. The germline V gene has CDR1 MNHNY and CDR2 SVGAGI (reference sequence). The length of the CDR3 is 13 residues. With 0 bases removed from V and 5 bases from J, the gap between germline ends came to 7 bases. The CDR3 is CASSYSRVTEAFF. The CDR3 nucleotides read TGTGCCAGCAGTTACTCTCGTGTAACTGAAGCTTTCTTT.

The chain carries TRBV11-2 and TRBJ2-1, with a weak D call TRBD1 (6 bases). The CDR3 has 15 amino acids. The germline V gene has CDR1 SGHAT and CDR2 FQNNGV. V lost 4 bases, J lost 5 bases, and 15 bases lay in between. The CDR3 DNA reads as TGTGCCAGCAGCTCCAGGGGTATAGTAGACAATGAGCAGTTCTTC. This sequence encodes CASSSRGIVDNEQFF. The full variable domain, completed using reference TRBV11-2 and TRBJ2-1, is EAGVAQSPRYKIIEKRQSVAFWCNPISGHATLYWYQQILGQGPKLLIQFQNNGVVDDSQLPKDRFSAERLKGVDSTLKIQPAKLEDSAVYLCASSSRGIVDNEQFFGPGTRLTVL.

This CDR3 reads CASREQGKNIQYF. CDR3 bases: TGTGCCAGCAGGGAACAGGGGAAAAACATTCAGTACTTC. The chain couples TRBV6-5 to TRBJ2-4; 7 positions match TRBD1. V lost 6 bases, J lost 4 bases, and 3 bases stayed unmatched. This CDR3 is built from 13 residues. Per the germline V gene, CDR1 is MNHEY and CDR2 is SVGAGI.

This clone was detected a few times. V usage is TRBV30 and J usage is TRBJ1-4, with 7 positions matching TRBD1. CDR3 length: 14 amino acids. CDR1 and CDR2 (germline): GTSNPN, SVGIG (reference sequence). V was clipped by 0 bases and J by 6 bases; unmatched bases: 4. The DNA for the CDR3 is TGTGCCTGGAGTGTATTGGGACAGCATGAAAAACTGTTTTTT. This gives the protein CAWSVLGQHEKLFF.

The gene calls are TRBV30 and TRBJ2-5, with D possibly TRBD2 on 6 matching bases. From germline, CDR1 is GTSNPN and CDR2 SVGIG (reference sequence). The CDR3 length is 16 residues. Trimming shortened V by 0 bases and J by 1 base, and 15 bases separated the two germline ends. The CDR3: CAWSVQYRGGQETQYF. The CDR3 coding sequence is TGTGCCTGGAGTGTACAATATAGGGGAGGCCAAGAGACCCAGTACTTC. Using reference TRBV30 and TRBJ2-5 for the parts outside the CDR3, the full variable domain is SQTIHQWPATLVQPVGSPLSLECTVEGTSNPNLYWYRQAAGRGLQLLFYSVGIGQISSEVPQNLSASRPQDRQFILSSKKLLLSDSGFYLCAWSVQYRGGQETQYFGPGTRLLVL.

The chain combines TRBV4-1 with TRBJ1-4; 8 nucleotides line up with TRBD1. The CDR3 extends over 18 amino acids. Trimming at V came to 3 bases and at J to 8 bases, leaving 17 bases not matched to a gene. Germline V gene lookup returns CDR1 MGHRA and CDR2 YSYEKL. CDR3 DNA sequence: TGCGCCAGCAGCCACGCTCGGGACAGGCAACAGGCGTACGAAAAACTGTTTTTT. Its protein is CASSHARDRQQAYEKLFF.

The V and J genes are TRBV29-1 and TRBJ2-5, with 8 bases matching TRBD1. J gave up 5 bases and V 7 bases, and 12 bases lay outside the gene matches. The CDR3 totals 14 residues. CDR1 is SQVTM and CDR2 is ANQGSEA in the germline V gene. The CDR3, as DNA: TGCAGCGCCGGAGAAACAGGGGGTGCGGAGACCCAGTACTTC. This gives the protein CSAGETGGAETQYF.

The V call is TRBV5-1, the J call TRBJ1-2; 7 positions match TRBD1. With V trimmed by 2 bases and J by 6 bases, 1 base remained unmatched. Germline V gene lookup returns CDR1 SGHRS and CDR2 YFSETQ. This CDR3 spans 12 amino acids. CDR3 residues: CASSFTGDGYTF. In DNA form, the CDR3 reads TGCGCCAGCAGCTTTACAGGGGATGGCTACACCTTC.

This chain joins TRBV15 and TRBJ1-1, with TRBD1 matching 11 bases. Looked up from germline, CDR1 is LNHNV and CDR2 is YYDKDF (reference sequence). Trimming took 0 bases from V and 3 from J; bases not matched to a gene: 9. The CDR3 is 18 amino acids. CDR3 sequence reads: CATSRDGTGGGGDTEAFF. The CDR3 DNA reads TGTGCCACCAGCAGAGACGGGACAGGGGGAGGGGGGGACACTGAAGCTTTCTTT.